This T cell receptor (beta chain) emerged from a study of blood T cells in healthy people across ages. Russia was home to the donors, healthy Caucasian individuals aged about 6 to 90. Samples had at least 7 million PBMCs isolated from them. The CDR3 length is 16 residues. V was trimmed by 2 bases and J by 7 bases, leaving 21 bases between them. The germline V gene has CDR1 MNHEY and CDR2 SMNVEV (reference sequence). A word on this clonotype: The target antigen is unknown. It may be a read error: a sequence one base away is much more abundant.

PCR was performed a second time for roughly 7 to 11 cycles using a sample-barcoded 5' primer and a J-beta primer mix. TCRdb independently ran MiXCR on the 5' RACE reads; one entry per CDR3 protein. The table lists about 640,000 distinct CDR3 sequences, under 30% of them singletons, with around 16% in the top ten. General study points: Higher diversity and more naive CD4+ cells were features of long-lived donors, compared to aged donors.

The chain links TRBV27 to TRBJ2-7; a possible D gene is TRBD1 (6 bases). This sequence originates from a woman aged 80 or over in good health. The sequencing sample was made of blood. CDR3 protein: CASSLDRLAQGNEQYF. The CDR3 coding sequence is TGTGCCAGCAGTTTAGACAGGCTAGCCCAGGGGAATGAGCAGTACTTC.